This T cell receptor (beta chain) emerged from a study of high-grade serous ovarian cancer treatment subgroups. Note on this clone: Its matching antigen is unknown.

Study outcomes and limitations: These tumor repertoires lack spatial information from bulk sequencing. Only CDR3 was analyzed; CDR1 and CDR2 were not.

This table comes from immunoSEQ multiplex PCR, and its TCRdb copy is limited to in-frame clones, with some not included. This table has about 16,000 clones, approximately 76% appearing once. Tumor samples were taken before definitive surgery or chemotherapy. This receptor was taken from a human donor with high-grade serous ovarian cancer. Sequenced input: tumor tissue.

The CDR3 DNA reads as TGTGCCAGCACCCCTGGACAGATTTTTAACTATGGCTACACCTTC. Amino acid sequence: CASTPGQIFNYGYTF. The chain has TRBV7-2 and TRBJ1-2, with D possibly TRBD1 on 6 matching bases. V lost 7 bases, J lost 1 base, and 16 bases lay in between. The CDR3 has 15 amino acids. CDR1 SGHTA and CDR2 FQGNSA come from the germline V gene. Full variable domain (remainder filled in from reference TRBV7-2 and TRBJ1-2): GAGVSQSPSNKVTEKGKDVELRCDPISGHTALYWYRQSLGQGLEFLIYFQGNSAPDKSGLPSDRFSAERTGGSVSTLTIQRTQQEDSAVYLCASTPGQIFNYGYTFGSGTRLTVV.